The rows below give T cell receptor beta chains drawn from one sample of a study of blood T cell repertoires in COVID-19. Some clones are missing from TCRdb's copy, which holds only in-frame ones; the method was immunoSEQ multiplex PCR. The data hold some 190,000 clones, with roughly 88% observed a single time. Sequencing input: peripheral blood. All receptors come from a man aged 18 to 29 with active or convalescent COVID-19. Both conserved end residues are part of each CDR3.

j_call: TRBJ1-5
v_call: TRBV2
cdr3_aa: CASRGTTDAAGNQPQHF

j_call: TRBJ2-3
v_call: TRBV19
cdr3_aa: CASKIRDRVGADTQYF

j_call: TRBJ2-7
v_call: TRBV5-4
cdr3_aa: CASSSPGQGGVSYEQYF

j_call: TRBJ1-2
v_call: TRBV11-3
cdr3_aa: CASIPRLYTF

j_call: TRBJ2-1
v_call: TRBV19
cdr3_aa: CASSIILYNEQFF

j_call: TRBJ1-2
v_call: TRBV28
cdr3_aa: CASSFRRQALLYTF

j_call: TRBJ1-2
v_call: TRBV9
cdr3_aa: CASSVDRAYGYTF

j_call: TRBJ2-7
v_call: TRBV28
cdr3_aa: CASRGIYRGSYEQYF

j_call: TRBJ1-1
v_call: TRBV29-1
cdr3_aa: CSVDRRGGLEAFF

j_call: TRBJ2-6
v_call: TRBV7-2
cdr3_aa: CASSLQGLSGANVLTF

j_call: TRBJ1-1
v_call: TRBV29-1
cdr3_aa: CSVSTGPNTEAFF

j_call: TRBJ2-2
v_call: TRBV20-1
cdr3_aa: CSASSGGDGELFF

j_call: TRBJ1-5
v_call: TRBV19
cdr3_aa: CASTIGGQPQHF

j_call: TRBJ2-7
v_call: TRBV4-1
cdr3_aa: CASSQDRASGQAYEQYF

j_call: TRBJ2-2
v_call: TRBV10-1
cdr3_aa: CASSVKGANTGELFF

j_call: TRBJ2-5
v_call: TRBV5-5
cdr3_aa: CASSLGDRGAETQYF

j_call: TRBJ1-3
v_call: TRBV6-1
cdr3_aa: CASSEQGGNTIYF

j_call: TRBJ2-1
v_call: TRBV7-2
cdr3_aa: CASSPQTSRFYNEQFF

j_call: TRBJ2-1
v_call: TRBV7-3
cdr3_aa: CASSPRVLSGRGEQFF

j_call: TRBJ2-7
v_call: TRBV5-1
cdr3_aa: CASSSVGLGNYEQYF

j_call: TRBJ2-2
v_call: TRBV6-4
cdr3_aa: CASSQQGGTGELFF

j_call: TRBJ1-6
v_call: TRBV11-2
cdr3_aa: CASSLDQGGSSPLHF

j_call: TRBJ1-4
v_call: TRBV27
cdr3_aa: CASAGQLNEKLFF

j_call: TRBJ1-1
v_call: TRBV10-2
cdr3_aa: CASQGSTTGTEAFF

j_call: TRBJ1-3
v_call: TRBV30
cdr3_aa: CAWSVRASSGNTIYF

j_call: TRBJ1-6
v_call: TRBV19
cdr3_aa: CASSIANSPLHF